Only a few counts were recorded for the clone carrying this TCR beta chain. The protocol was immunoSEQ multiplex PCR, while the TCRdb copy is restricted to in-frame clones and leaves out a portion. This sample has around 260,000 clones, with more than 85% found just once. The data were obtained in a study of blood T cell repertoires in COVID-19. Germline CDR1 SGHNT, CDR2 YENEEA. V was trimmed by 0 bases and J by 2 bases, leaving 14 bases between them. CDR3 size: 17 residues. The sequenced sample was peripheral blood. The V call is TRBV11-3, the J call TRBJ1-5; D possibly corresponds to TRBD1 (6 bases). The TCR sequence derives from a young man with acute or convalescent COVID-19. CDR3 loop: CASSLEVRGEGNQPQHF. The CDR3 nucleotides read TGTGCCAGCAGCTTAGAGGTCAGGGGAGAAGGCAATCAGCCCCAGCATTTT.